A single sample gave rise to the 32 T cell receptor beta chains below, sequenced in a study of cytomegalovirus exposure and HLA in healthy donors. The PCR was carried out with 60 Vbeta primers and 13 Jbeta primers. The data were produced by immunoSEQ multiplex PCR, yet TCRdb's version contains in-frame clones alone and is incomplete. The sample contains 95,000 to 150,000 clones, over 65% of which appear only once. Sequencing was done on a sample of PBMCs. Every receptor here comes from a man aged 25-45 years in good health and CMV-seronegative.

The V call is TRBV5-1, the J call TRBJ2-1, with TRBD2 matching over 7 bases. CDR3 length: 16 amino acids. Germline values: CDR1 SGHRS, CDR2 YFSETQ. Trimming took 2 bases from V and 3 from J; bases not matched to a gene: 8. The CDR3 here is CASSFSVGGYYNEQFF. The CDR3 region has the DNA TGCGCCAGCAGCTTTAGTGTGGGAGGGTACTACAATGAGCAGTTCTTC.

The rearrangement links TRBV7-2 to TRBJ1-6; TRBD1 agrees at 12 bases. Germline-derived CDR1 and CDR2 are SGHTA and FQGNSA. V gave up 5 bases and J gave up 6 bases; unmatched junction bases: 5. This CDR3 is 16 amino acids long. CDR3 DNA: TGTGCCAGCAGCAGCCGGGACAGGGGGCGTAATTCACCCCTCCACTTT. Translation gives CASSSRDRGRNSPLHF.

The genes are TRBV19 and TRBJ1-1, with 9 positions matching TRBD1. The V gene's germline CDR1 is LNHDA and CDR2 SQIVND (reference sequence). The trim removed 5 bases at V and 0 bases at J, leaving 4 bases unmatched. The CDR3 sequence is 15 residues long. In DNA form, the CDR3 reads TGTGCCAGTAGTCTCGGGACAGGGATGAACACTGAAGCTTTCTTT. It translates to CASSLGTGMNTEAFF.

The rearrangement joins TRBV30 to TRBJ2-2, with TRBD1 matching over 9 bases. V shed 2 bases and J 5 bases; nucleotides not matched to a gene: 6. Germline V gene lookup returns CDR1 GTSNPN and CDR2 SVGIG (reference sequence). CDR3 length: 15 residues. CDR3 amino acids: CAWSNPGQGTGELFF. For the CDR3, the DNA is TGTGCCTGGAGTAACCCGGGACAGGGAACCGGGGAGCTGTTTTTT.

The chain combines TRBV11-2 with TRBJ2-7; the match to TRBD1 covers 8 bases. With V trimmed by 2 bases and J by 1 base, 13 bases remained unmatched. Germline V gene lookup returns CDR1 SGHAT and CDR2 FQNNGV. The CDR3 has 18 residues. This CDR3 reads CASSLRVFGTGVSYEQYF. The CDR3 DNA sequence: TGTGCCAGCAGCTTAAGGGTCTTTGGGACAGGTGTTTCCTACGAGCAGTACTTC.

This chain connects TRBV5-5 to TRBJ1-1, with unresolved D. The V and J ends lost 3 bases and 1 base respectively, with 7 bases between them. The CDR3 has 13 residues. Germline V gene sequence: CDR1 SGHKS, CDR2 YYEKEE (reference sequence). CDR3 sequence (DNA): TGTGCCAGCAGCTCCAACACGAACACTGAAGCTTTCTTT. Translating it yields CASSSNTNTEAFF.

This chain uses TRBV28 with TRBJ2-3; 9 positions match TRBD2. V lost 5 bases, J lost 2 bases, and 8 bases stayed unmatched. Germline CDR1 MDHEN, CDR2 SYDVKM. The CDR3 is 16 residues long. The CDR3 reads CASSLITSGFTDTQYF. The CDR3 DNA follows: TGTGCCAGCAGTCTCATTACTAGCGGGTTCACAGATACGCAGTATTTT.

The V and J genes are TRBV7-2 and TRBJ1-2; D is possibly TRBD1 (6 bases). CDR3 length: 15 amino acids. Per germline, CDR1 SGHTA and CDR2 FQGNSA. The V end was cut by 3 bases, the J end by 1 base, with 12 bases between. The CDR3 protein is CASSFQGYGNYGYTF. CDR3 nucleotide sequence: TGTGCCAGCAGCTTCCAGGGGTACGGTAACTATGGCTACACCTTC.

The rearrangement joins TRBV11-2 to TRBJ2-1; 11 nucleotides match TRBD1. This CDR3 region has 15 residues. The trim removed 5 bases at V and 5 bases at J, leaving 5 bases unmatched. CDR1 and CDR2 from the germline V gene are SGHAT and FQNNGV. The CDR3 region is CASSRDRGENNEQFF. The DNA for the CDR3 is TGTGCCAGCAGCCGGGACAGGGGGGAAAACAATGAGCAGTTCTTC.

V usage is TRBV28 and J usage is TRBJ1-5; D gene uncertain. Germline lookup yields CDR1 MDHEN and CDR2 SYDVKM. V was trimmed by 6 bases and J by 6 bases, leaving 9 bases between them. The CDR3 contains 12 residues. CDR3 DNA: TGTGCCAGCAGCCCTGGAGGTCAGCCCCAGCATTTT. Encoded protein: CASSPGGQPQHF.

The chain couples TRBV7-6 to TRBJ2-3; TRBD1 agrees at 8 bases. CDR3 size: 14 residues. After removal of 5 bases from V and 6 bases from J, the junction contained 7 bases not matched to a gene. Germline V gene lookup returns CDR1 SGHVS and CDR2 FNYEAQ. The CDR3 DNA is TGTGCCAGCAGCATGGACAGGGTTCGGGATACGCAGTATTTT. Residues: CASSMDRVRDTQYF.

Here the CDR3 DNA reads TGCGCCAGCAGCCGGGGACAGGGCCCGGGGGAGCAGTACTTC. Translated: CASSRGQGPGEQYF. The rearrangement joins TRBV5-1 to TRBJ2-7; 9 nucleotides line up with TRBD1. V gave up 4 bases and J gave up 7 bases; unmatched junction bases: 9. This CDR3 contains 14 residues. Germline CDR1 and CDR2: SGHRS and YFSETQ. The variable domain in full, with the rest retrieved from reference TRBV5-1 and TRBJ2-7, is KAGVTQTPRYLIKTRGQQVTLSCSPISGHRSVSWYQQTPGQGLQFLFEYFSETQRNKGNFPGRFSGRQFSNSRSEMNVSTLELGDSALYLCASSRGQGPGEQYFGPGTRLTVT.

This clone has just one count. The V gene is TRBV7-9, the J gene TRBJ2-7; a possible D gene is TRBD1 (6 bases). The V gene lost 5 bases and the J gene lost 3 bases, with 14 bases spanning the gap. From germline, CDR1 is SEHNR and CDR2 FQNEAQ (reference sequence). The CDR3 runs to 14 residues. The CDR3 region is CASSAAGDIYEQYF. The DNA for the CDR3 is TGTGCCAGCAGCGCAGCAGGGGATATCTACGAGCAGTACTTC.

For the CDR3, the DNA is TGCGCCAGCAGCCCGCGGACAGGGGATTTGGGCACTGAAGCTTTCTTT. Its protein is CASSPRTGDLGTEAFF. The genes are TRBV5-1 and TRBJ1-1; 9 bases map to TRBD1. The CDR3 is 16 residues long. The germline CDR1 and CDR2 sequences are SGHRS and YFSETQ. Germline trimming cut 4 bases from V and 4 bases from J; bases unmatched to any gene: 11.

The chain employs TRBV28 and TRBJ1-4; TRBD1 is a possible D gene (5 bases). V lost 5 bases, J lost 8 bases, and 12 bases lay in between. Per the germline V gene, CDR1 is MDHEN and CDR2 is SYDVKM. This CDR3 region has 13 residues. CDR3 DNA: TGTGCCAGCAGTCCCCAGGGCGGCGAAAAACTGTTTTTT. This gives the protein CASSPQGGEKLFF.

The gene calls are TRBV10-3 and TRBJ2-3, with TRBD2 matching over 11 bases. Germline CDR1 ENHRY, CDR2 SYGVKD. V lost 7 bases and J lost 4; bases outside the gene matches: 4. This CDR3 spans 14 amino acids. CDR3 amino acids: CAIKTSGVADTQYF. The CDR3 DNA is TGTGCCATCAAGACTAGCGGGGTCGCAGATACGCAGTATTTT.

The chain recombines TRBV30 with TRBJ1-2, with D hard to call. V lost 0 bases and J 4 bases, leaving 12 bases between the germline ends. The CDR3 spans 14 residues. CDR1 is GTSNPN, CDR2 SVGIG, per germline (reference sequence). In DNA, the CDR3 is TGTGCCTGGAGTGTAGCCGCCCCTAGCTATGGCTACACCTTC. Translation: CAWSVAAPSYGYTF.

The chain couples TRBV7-6 to TRBJ2-7; 9 bases are shared with TRBD2. The CDR3 length is 16 residues. Germline-derived CDR1 and CDR2 are SGHVS and FNYEAQ. V dropped 1 base and J dropped 0; count of bases not matched to a gene: 4. The DNA for the CDR3 is TGTGCCAGCAGCTTAGGATCTAGCGGGGCCTCCTACGAGCAGTACTTC. Translation: CASSLGSSGASYEQYF. Supplemented by reference TRBV7-6 and TRBJ2-7, the full variable domain reads GAGVSQSPRYKVTKRGQDVALRCDPISGHVSLYWYRQALGQGPEFLTYFNYEAQQDKSGLPNDRFSAERPEGSISTLTIQRTEQRDSAMYRCASSLGSSGASYEQYFGPGTRLTVT.

This chain uses TRBV5-4 with TRBJ2-5; 8 bases map to TRBD2. Per the germline V gene, CDR1 is SGHNT and CDR2 is YYREEE (reference sequence). CDR3 length equals 16 residues. V shed 4 bases and J 1 base; nucleotides not matched to a gene: 9. This chain's CDR3 is CASSPRSGGLQETQYF. DNA for the CDR3: TGTGCCAGCAGCCCTCGAAGCGGGGGACTCCAAGAGACCCAGTACTTC.

The V gene is TRBV5-1, the J gene TRBJ2-7; a weak D match, TRBD1 (6 bases). Trimming took 4 bases from V and 4 from J, leaving 21 bases between them. Per germline, CDR1 SGHRS and CDR2 YFSETQ. The CDR3 runs to 16 residues. The CDR3 loop reads CASSGDRDKTLYEQYF. For the CDR3, the DNA is TGCGCCAGCAGCGGCGACCGGGACAAAACCCTTTACGAGCAGTACTTC.

The chain uses TRBV2 and TRBJ1-5, with D possibly being TRBD1 (5 bases). The ends were cut back, 5 bases at V and 9 bases at J, with 14 bases in the middle. The germline CDR1 and CDR2 sequences are SNHLY and FYNNEI. CDR3 length equals 13 residues. The CDR3 reads CASSQAGISPQHF. The CDR3 DNA is TGTGCCAGCAGTCAGGCAGGGATTTCGCCCCAGCATTTT. Combining the CDR3 with reference TRBV2 and TRBJ1-5 gives the whole variable domain EPEVTQTPSHQVTQMGQEVILRCVPISNHLYFYWYRQILGQKVEFLVSFYNNEISEKSEIFDDQFSVERPDGSNFTLKIRSTKLEDSAMYFCASSQAGISPQHFGDGTRLSIL.

V is TRBV15 and J is TRBJ2-2; D gene uncertain. CDR1 LNHNV and CDR2 YYDKDF come from the germline V gene (reference sequence). The CDR3 totals 14 residues. V lost 4 bases and J 4 bases, leaving 10 bases between the germline ends. The CDR3 protein is CATSTGFGTGELFF. The CDR3 DNA reads as TGTGCCACCAGCACAGGTTTTGGCACCGGGGAGCTGTTTTTT.

J is TRBJ2-2 and V is TRBV4-1, with D unclear. Germline CDR1 MGHRA, CDR2 YSYEKL. This CDR3 has 12 residues. V lost 3 bases and J lost 6, with 5 bases in between. The CDR3 region has the DNA TGCGCCAGCAGCCAGCGTCCCGGGGAGCTGTTTTTT. It translates to CASSQRPGELFF.

V is TRBV7-2 and J is TRBJ2-7; 9 positions match TRBD2. The CDR3 totals 17 residues. Germline CDR1 is SGHTA and CDR2 is FQGNSA. J lost 2 bases, V lost 3 bases, and 11 bases had no gene match. The CDR3 here is CASSLVLGLAAPYEQYF. The CDR3 nucleotides are TGTGCCAGCAGCTTGGTCCTGGGACTAGCTGCCCCCTACGAGCAGTACTTC.

The J gene is TRBJ2-3, the V gene TRBV27, with D maybe TRBD2 (5 bases). Germline assignment: CDR1 MNHEY and CDR2 SMNVEV (reference sequence). This CDR3 comprises 14 residues. V was shortened by 7 bases and J by 0 bases, with 11 bases between the two germline ends. CDR3 sequence reads: CASTKRYSTDTQYF. DNA of the CDR3: TGTGCCAGCACAAAGCGGTACAGCACAGATACGCAGTATTTT.

Points on this clone: Distinct nucleotide sequences in the sample also encode this CDR3. The chain recombines TRBV5-1 with TRBJ1-1; D remains unclear. CDR3 length: 12 residues. Deletions cut 4 bases from V and 5 bases from J, with 9 bases between. The V gene's germline CDR1 is SGHRS and CDR2 YFSETQ. For the CDR3, the DNA is TGCGCCAGCAGCCTTGTCGGTACTGAAGCTTTCTTT. It encodes CASSLVGTEAFF.

This rearrangement joins TRBV19 to TRBJ2-2; D not certain. Germline CDR1 LNHDA, CDR2 SQIVND (reference sequence). The CDR3 loop spans 15 amino acids. Trimming took off 6 bases at V and 3 bases at J, with 14 bases between the two ends. The CDR3, as DNA: TGTGCCAGTAGATTCGACACCTTTGACACCGGGGAGCTGTTTTTT. Its protein product is CASRFDTFDTGELFF.

The chain joins TRBV6-6 to TRBJ2-1, with 9 positions matching TRBD1. Looked up from germline, CDR1 is MNHNY and CDR2 is SVGAGI (reference sequence). This CDR3 spans 13 amino acids. V was pared by 6 bases and J by 6 bases, with 3 bases of the junction left unmatched. CDR3 nucleotide sequence: TGTGCCAGCAGCTTGACAGGGGGCAATGAGCAGTTCTTC. It yields the protein CASSLTGGNEQFF.

The rearrangement links TRBV6-5 to TRBJ1-1, with D possibly TRBD1 on 6 matching bases. Trimming took off 0 bases at V and 2 bases at J, with 10 bases between the two ends. CDR1 is MNHEY and CDR2 is SVGAGI in the germline V gene. The CDR3 runs to 15 residues. CDR3 sequence (DNA): TGTGCCAGCAGTTACTCGCCAGGGGTTAACACTGAAGCTTTCTTT. Translating it yields CASSYSPGVNTEAFF.

The genes are TRBV5-6 and TRBJ1-1; possible D gene TRBD1, 5 bases. The CDR3 contains 14 residues. Germline CDR1 and CDR2: SGHDT and YYEEEE. Trimming removed 3 bases from V and 3 bases from J, with 12 bases in between. CDR3 amino acids: CASSSAGSDTEAFF. The CDR3 DNA reads as TGTGCCAGCAGCTCGGCAGGGTCGGACACTGAAGCTTTCTTT.

The chain recombines TRBV28 with TRBJ1-2; a possible D gene is TRBD1 (5 bases). The CDR3 consists of 15 residues. V lost 2 bases, J lost 4 bases, and 14 bases lay in between. Germline V gene sequence: CDR1 MDHEN, CDR2 SYDVKM. The CDR3 sequence: CASSLPRQRTYGYTF. The CDR3 DNA is TGTGCCAGCAGTTTACCCCGACAGAGGACCTATGGCTACACCTTC.

This clone was detected once. The V call is TRBV9, the J call TRBJ1-2; maybe TRBD1 (5 bases). V lost 0 bases and J lost 4, with 7 bases in between. The CDR3 length is 13 residues. Germline assignment: CDR1 SGDLS and CDR2 YYNGEE. The CDR3 coding sequence is TGTGCCAGCAGCGTAGCAGGGATCTATGGCTACACCTTC. Protein: CASSVAGIYGYTF.